The 2 T cell receptor beta chains below come from one sample, sequenced in a study of cytomegalovirus exposure and HLA in healthy donors. Researchers ran the PCR with 60 Vbeta and 13 Jbeta primers. The repertoire was sequenced with immunoSEQ multiplex PCR; TCRdb's copy has only in-frame clones and lacks some. The sample holds approximately 140,000 clones, approximately 80% seen once. The sequenced sample consisted of PBMCs. These receptors were obtained from a girl aged 2-10 years in good health and CMV-seronegative.

With regard to this clone: At one boundary the junction diverges from the germline segment, which might be a read error. The V gene is TRBV30, the J gene TRBJ2-2, with 8 nucleotides matching TRBD1. The germline CDR1 and CDR2 sequences are GTSNPN and SVGIG (reference sequence). CDR3 length: 15 amino acids. CDR3 sequence reads: CAWSPRTGLTEELFF. The CDR3 DNA is TGTGCCTGGAGTCCACGGACAGGGTTGACCGAGGAGCTGTTTTTT.

J is TRBJ1-1 and V is TRBV28, with 9 bases identical to TRBD1. The V and J ends lost 6 bases and 6 bases, in that order; junction bases with no gene match: 2. The germline V gene has CDR1 MDHEN and CDR2 SYDVKM. The CDR3 extends over 12 amino acids. CDR3 protein: CASRTGGAEAFF. DNA of the CDR3: TGTGCCAGCAGGACAGGGGGAGCTGAAGCTTTCTTT.